This T cell receptor beta chain derives from a study of CD8+CD57+ T cells in acquired aplastic anemia. Study-wide findings and caveats: It was found that twenty-nine CD8+ CDR3 sequences were shared between patients and controls.

The CDR3 has 16 residues. Germline lookup yields CDR1 KGHDR and CDR2 SFDVKD. For this clonotype: As yet, its antigen is unknown. An end of the junction differs from the germline gene, which may be a read error.

Investigators profiled TCR beta VDJ and CDR3 from genomic DNA template. Via MiXCR, TCRdb re-called the reads, giving one row per CDR3 protein. The sample holds around 200,000 distinct CDR3 sequences; less than 50% are singletons and the top ten take approximately 13%. Flow cytometry had shown expanded CD8+CD57+ cells in the patients chosen for sequencing. By the time of blood sampling, patients had still received no therapy. The genes are TRBV24-1 and TRBJ2-7; TRBD2 aligns across 12 bases. What was sequenced was sorted CD4+, CD8+, or CD8+CD57+ T cells (not recorded which) from PBMCs. The receptor was derived from a human donor with aplastic anemia. The CDR3 loop is CATSDSRLAGVAERYF. In DNA form, the CDR3 reads TGTGCCACCAGTGATTCGAGACTAGCGGGAGTGGCCGAGCGGTACTTC.